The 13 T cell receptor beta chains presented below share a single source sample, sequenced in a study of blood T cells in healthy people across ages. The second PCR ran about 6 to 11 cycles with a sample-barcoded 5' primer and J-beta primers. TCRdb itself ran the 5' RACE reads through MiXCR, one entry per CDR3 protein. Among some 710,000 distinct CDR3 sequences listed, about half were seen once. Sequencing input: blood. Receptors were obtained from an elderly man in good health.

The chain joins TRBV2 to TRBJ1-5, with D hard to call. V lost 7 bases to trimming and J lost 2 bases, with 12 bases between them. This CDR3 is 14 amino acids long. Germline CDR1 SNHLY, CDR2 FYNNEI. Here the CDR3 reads CASNVNGGNQPQHF. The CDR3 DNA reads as TGTGCCAGCAACGTTAACGGAGGCAATCAGCCCCAGCATTTT.

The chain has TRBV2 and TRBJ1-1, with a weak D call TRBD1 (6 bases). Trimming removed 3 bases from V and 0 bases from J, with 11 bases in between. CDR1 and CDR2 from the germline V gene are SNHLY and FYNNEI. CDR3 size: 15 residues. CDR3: CASSDNRAMNTEAFF. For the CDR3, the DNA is TGTGCCAGCAGTGACAACAGGGCCATGAACACTGAAGCTTTCTTT.

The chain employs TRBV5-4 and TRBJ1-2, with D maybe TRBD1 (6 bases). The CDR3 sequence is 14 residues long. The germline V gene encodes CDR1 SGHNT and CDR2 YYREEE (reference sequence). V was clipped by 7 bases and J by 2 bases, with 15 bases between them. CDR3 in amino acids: CASGKTQGNYGYTF. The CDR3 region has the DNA TGTGCCAGCGGTAAAACACAGGGCAACTATGGCTACACCTTC.

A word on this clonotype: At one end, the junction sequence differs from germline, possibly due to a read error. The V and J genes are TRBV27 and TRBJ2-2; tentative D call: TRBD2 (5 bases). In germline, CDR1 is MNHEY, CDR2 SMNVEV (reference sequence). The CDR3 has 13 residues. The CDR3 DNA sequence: TGTGCCAGCAGTAATGAAGTCGCCGGGGAACTGTTTTTT. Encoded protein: CASSNEVAGELFF.

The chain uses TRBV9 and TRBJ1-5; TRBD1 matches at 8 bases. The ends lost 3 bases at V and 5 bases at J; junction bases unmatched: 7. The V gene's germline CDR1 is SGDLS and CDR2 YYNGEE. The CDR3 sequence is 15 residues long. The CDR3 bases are TGTGCCAGCAGCGCCGATCAGGGGGCCTATCAGCCCCAGCATTTT. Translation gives CASSADQGAYQPQHF.

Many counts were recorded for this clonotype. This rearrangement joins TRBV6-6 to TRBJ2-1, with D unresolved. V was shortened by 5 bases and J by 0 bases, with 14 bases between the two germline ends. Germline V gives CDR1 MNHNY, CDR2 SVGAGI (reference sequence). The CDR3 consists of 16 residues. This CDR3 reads CASSSTTTGSYNEQFF. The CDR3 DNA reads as TGTGCCAGCAGTAGCACGACCACTGGCTCCTACAATGAGCAGTTCTTC.

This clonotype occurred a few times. In nucleotides, the CDR3 is TGTGCCAGCAGTCTTAGCGGGGGGTGGAACGAGCAGTACTTC. It translates to CASSLSGGWNEQYF. The J gene is TRBJ2-7, the V gene TRBV12-3 or TRBV12-4, with 10 bases fitting TRBD2. Trimming took 5 bases from V and 5 from J; bases not matched to a gene: 6. The CDR3 consists of 14 residues.

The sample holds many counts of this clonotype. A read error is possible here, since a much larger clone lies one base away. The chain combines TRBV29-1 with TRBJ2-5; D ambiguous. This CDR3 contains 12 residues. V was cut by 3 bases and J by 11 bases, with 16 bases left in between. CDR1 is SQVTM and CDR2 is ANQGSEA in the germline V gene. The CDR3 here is CSVEAEGNEQYF. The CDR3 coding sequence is TGCAGCGTTGAGGCAGAAGGCAATGAGCAGTACTTC. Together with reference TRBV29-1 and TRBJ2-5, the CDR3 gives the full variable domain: SAVISQKPSRDICQRGTSLTIQCQVDSQVTMMFWYRQQPGQSLTLIATANQGSEATYESGFVIDKFPISRPNLTFSTLTVSNMSPEDSSIYLCSVEAEGNEQYFGPGTRLLVL.

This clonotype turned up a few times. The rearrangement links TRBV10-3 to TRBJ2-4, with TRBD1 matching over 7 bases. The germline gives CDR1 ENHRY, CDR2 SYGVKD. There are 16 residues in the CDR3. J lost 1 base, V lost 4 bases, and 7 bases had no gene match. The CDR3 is CAISADRVEAKNIQYF. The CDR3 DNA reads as TGTGCCATCAGTGCCGACAGGGTCGAGGCCAAAAACATTCAGTACTTC.

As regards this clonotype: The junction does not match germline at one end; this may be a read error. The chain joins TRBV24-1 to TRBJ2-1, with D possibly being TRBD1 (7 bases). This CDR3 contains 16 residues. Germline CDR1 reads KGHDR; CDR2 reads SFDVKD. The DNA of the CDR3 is TGTGCCGCCAGTGATGTGGGACAGCCTGCGGGAAATGAGCAGTTCTTC. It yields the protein CAASDVGQPAGNEQFF.

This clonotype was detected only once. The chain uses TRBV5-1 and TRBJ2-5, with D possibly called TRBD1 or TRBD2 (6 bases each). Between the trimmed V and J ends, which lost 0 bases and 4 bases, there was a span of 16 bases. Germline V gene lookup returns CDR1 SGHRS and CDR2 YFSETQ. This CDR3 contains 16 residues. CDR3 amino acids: CASSLEPGSGAETQYF. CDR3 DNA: TGCGCCAGCAGCTTGGAACCAGGCTCGGGGGCAGAGACCCAGTACTTC.

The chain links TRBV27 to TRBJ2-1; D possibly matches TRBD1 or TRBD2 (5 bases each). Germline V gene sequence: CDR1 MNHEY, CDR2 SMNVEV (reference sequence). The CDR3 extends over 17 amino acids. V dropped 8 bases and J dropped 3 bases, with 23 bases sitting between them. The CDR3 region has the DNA TGTGCCAGCTCCTCCCGGGACGCCGAGTTCAACTACAATGAGCAGTTCTTC. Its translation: CASSSRDAEFNYNEQFF.

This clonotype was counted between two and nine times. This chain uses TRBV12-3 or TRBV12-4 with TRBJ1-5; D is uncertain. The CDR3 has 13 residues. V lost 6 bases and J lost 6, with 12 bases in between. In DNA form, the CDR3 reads TGTGCCAGCAGCGTTTTAATTGGTCAGCCCCAGCATTTT. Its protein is CASSVLIGQPQHF.